This is a list of T cell receptor beta chains from one sample in a study of T cells in localized non-small cell lung cancer. Some clones are missing from TCRdb's copy, which holds only in-frame ones; the method was immunoSEQ multiplex PCR. The sample lists approximately 29,000 clones, 80% to 90% seen once, with approximately 6.8% in the top ten. Sequences were derived from peripheral blood, sampled before any cancer treatment. The source is a male donor older than 55 with stage I lung adenocarcinoma. CDR3s include the opening cysteine and the closing phenylalanine or tryptophan. A D gene is named only where the DNA matches it firmly. Size is omitted from some rows. Given values are once, few, many or a class for expanded clones.

v_call	j_call	clone_size	d_call	cdr3_nt	cdr3_aa
TRBV2	TRBJ1-1	-	TRBD1	TGTGCCAGTGGACAGGGGGCTTTGGGCTCTGAAGCTTTCTTT	CASGQGALGSEAFF
TRBV4-2	TRBJ1-4	-	-	TGTGCCAGCAGCCAAGATACACGATCTAATGAAAAACTGTTTTTT	CASSQDTRSNEKLFF
TRBV18	TRBJ2-5	-	-	TGTGCCAGCTCACAGGGACTGCAAGAGACCCAGTACTTC	CASSQGLQETQYF
TRBV5-1	TRBJ2-4	-	TRBD2	TGCGCCAGCAGCTCTCGCCTAGCGGGGGGGACGGTCCAGTACTTC	CASSSRLAGGTVQYF
TRBV4-2	TRBJ1-2	-	-	TGTGCCAGCAGCCAAGAGAACAATAGGGGGAGAGGCTACACCTTC	CASSQENNRGRGYTF
TRBV9	TRBJ2-2	once	-	TGTGCCAGCAGCCCTCACACCGGGGAGCTGTTTTTT	CASSPHTGELFF
TRBV5-5	TRBJ2-5	-	TRBD1	TGTGCCAGCAGCCCCCGTACCGGGACAGGGACAGCGGAGACCCAGTACTTC	CASSPRTGTGTAETQYF
TRBV27	TRBJ1-1	-	-	TGTGCCAGCAGTTTATACCGTCCGGACGGACAAAGTGAAGCTTTCTTT	CASSLYRPDGQSEAFF
TRBV7-9	TRBJ1-5	few	-	TGTGCCAGCAGCCAAGATTGGGGTAACAGGCAGCCCCAGCATTTT	CASSQDWGNRQPQHF
TRBV10-1	TRBJ2-2	-	-	TGCGCCAGCAGTGCAACCACCGGGGAGCTGTTTTTT	CASSATTGELFF
TRBV14	TRBJ2-1	-	-	TGTGCCAGCAGCCAAGTTAGGGGGGTTAGGAATGAGCAGTTCTTC	CASSQVRGVRNEQFF
TRBV14	TRBJ1-2	-	-	TGTGCCAGCAGCCGGGAGGGAGCAGGGAGCGGCTACACCTTC	CASSREGAGSGYTF
TRBV5-1	TRBJ2-2	-	TRBD1	TGCGCCAGCGAGGGGGCGTCCGGGGAGCTGTTTTTT	CASEGASGELFF
TRBV6-6	TRBJ1-1	-	-	TGTGCCAGCAGTTACTCGACGGGAGTCCCTGAAGCTTTCTTT	CASSYSTGVPEAFF
TRBV13	TRBJ2-3	-	TRBD2	TGTGCCAGCAGCCCCCTCGGGGGGTTAGGCACAGATACGCAGTATTTT	CASSPLGGLGTDTQYF
TRBV6-1	TRBJ2-4	-	-	TGTGCCAGCGCTAGTAGGTGGGCCAAAAACATTCAGTACTTC	CASASRWAKNIQYF
TRBV14	TRBJ1-3	-	-	TGTGCCAGCAGCCCCAGGACGGGAGGAAACACCATATATTTT	CASSPRTGGNTIYF
TRBV20-1	TRBJ1-2	-	TRBD1	TGCAGTGCCCGCGGACAGGCGGGCTACACCTTC	CSARGQAGYTF
TRBV6-1	TRBJ1-6	-	TRBD1	TGTGCCAGCAGGGCCGGACAGGGGGCGTTTTCACCCCTCCACTTT	CASRAGQGAFSPLHF
TRBV20-1	TRBJ2-5	-	-	TGCAGTGCCCTGCGAGAGACCCAGTACTTC	CSALRETQYF
TRBV19	TRBJ2-1	-	-	TGTGCCAGTAGTATAGCGGCGGGGAGGTCCTACAATGAGCAGTTCTTC	CASSIAAGRSYNEQFF
TRBV25-1	TRBJ1-1	-	TRBD1	TGTGCCAGCAGTGAAGGACAGGTGAATACTGAAGCTTTCTTT	CASSEGQVNTEAFF
TRBV7-9	TRBJ1-2	-	-	TGTGCCAGCAGCTACGAGAACTATGGCTACACCTTC	CASSYENYGYTF
TRBV7-7	TRBJ2-5	-	TRBD2	TGTGCCAGCAGCCCGGGGACCCGGGGGGAAGAGACCCAGTACTTC	CASSPGTRGEETQYF
TRBV28	TRBJ1-2	-	-	TGTGCCAGCAGTCCCCCTAACACCTTC	CASSPPNTF
TRBV7-8	TRBJ1-1	-	-	TGTGCCAGCAGCCAGCAAAGGACAGTCCTTGAGGAAGCTTTCTTT	CASSQQRTVLEEAFF
TRBV7-2	TRBJ2-7	once	TRBD1	TGTGCCAGCAGTTACGACAGGGGCTACGAGCAGTACTTC	CASSYDRGYEQYF
TRBV19	TRBJ1-2	-	TRBD1	TGTGCCAGTAGTATGAGGCAGGGGGCGCAAACCTTC	CASSMRQGAQTF
TRBV2	TRBJ2-2	-	-	TGTGCCAGCACCGGGGTCGGGGCGCTTAACACCGGGGAGCTGTTTTTT	CASTGVGALNTGELFF
TRBV6-1	TRBJ2-2	-	TRBD1	TGTGCCACCAGAGAGGGGGCGGGCGGGGAGCTGTTTTTT	CATREGAGGELFF
TRBV2	TRBJ1-6	-	-	TGTGCCAGCAGAAATGACGGAACGAATTCACCCCTCCACTTT	CASRNDGTNSPLHF
TRBV5-1	TRBJ1-1	once	-	TGCGCCAGCAGCCTGGGACGTCGAGTCACTGAAGCTTTCTTT	CASSLGRRVTEAFF
TRBV19	TRBJ1-5	-	-	TGTGCCAGTAGGGGTTGGGGAGGTGATCAGCCCCAGCATTTT	CASRGWGGDQPQHF
TRBV6-6	TRBJ2-7	-	-	TGTGCCAGCAGGCCATACGATGGCTATGGGCAGTACTTC	CASRPYDGYGQYF
TRBV28	TRBJ1-2	-	-	TGTGCCAGCAGTTCAGGGAACTATGGCTACACCTTC	CASSSGNYGYTF
TRBV11-2	TRBJ2-7	-	TRBD1	TGTGCCAGCAGCTTCGGTCGGGACAGTGGATTTACAGCCTACGAGCAGTACTTC	CASSFGRDSGFTAYEQYF
TRBV7-3	TRBJ1-2	few	-	TGTGCCAGCAGCTTCAGGGATGGAGTTGGCTACACCTTC	CASSFRDGVGYTF